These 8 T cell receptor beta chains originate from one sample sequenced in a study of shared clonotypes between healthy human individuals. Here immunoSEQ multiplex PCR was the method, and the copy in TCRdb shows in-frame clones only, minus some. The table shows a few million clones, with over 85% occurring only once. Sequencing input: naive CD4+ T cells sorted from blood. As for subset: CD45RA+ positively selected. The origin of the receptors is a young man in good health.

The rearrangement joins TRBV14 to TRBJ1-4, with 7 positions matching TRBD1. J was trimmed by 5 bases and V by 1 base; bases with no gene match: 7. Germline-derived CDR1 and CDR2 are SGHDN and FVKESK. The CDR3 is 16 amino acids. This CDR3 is CASSQGPGTENEKLFF. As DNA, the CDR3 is TGTGCCAGCAGCCAAGGACCCGGGACAGAGAATGAAAAACTGTTTTTT. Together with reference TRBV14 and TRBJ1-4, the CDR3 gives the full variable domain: EAGVTQFPSHSVIEKGQTVTLRCDPISGHDNLYWYRRVMGKEIKFLLHFVKESKQDESGMPNNRFLAERTGGTYSTLKVQPAELEDSGVYFCASSQGPGTENEKLFFGSGTQLSVL.

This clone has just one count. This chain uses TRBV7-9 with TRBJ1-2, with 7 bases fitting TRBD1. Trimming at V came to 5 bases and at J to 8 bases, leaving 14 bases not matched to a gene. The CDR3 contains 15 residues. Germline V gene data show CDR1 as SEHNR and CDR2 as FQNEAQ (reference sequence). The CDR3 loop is CASSPGDQGVGGYTF. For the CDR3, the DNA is TGTGCCAGCAGCCCTGGTGACCAGGGGGTAGGCGGCTACACCTTC.

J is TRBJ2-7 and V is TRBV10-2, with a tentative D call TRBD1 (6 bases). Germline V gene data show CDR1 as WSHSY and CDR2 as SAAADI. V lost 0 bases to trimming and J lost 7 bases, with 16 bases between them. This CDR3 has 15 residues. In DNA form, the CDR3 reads TGCGCCAGCAGTGAGTCGTCTTTGGGGGCAAGGGAGCAGTACTTC. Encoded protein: CASSESSLGAREQYF.

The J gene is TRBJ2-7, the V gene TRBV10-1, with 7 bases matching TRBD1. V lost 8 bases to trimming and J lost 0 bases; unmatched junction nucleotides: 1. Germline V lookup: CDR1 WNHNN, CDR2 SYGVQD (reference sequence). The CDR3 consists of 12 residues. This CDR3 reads CASGQDSYEQYF. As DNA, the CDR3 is TGCGCCAGCGGACAGGACTCCTACGAGCAGTACTTC.

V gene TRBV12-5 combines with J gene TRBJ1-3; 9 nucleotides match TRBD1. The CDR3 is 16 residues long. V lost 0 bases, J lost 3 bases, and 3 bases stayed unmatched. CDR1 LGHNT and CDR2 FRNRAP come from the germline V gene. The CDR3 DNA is TGTGCTAGTGGTTTGGTACAGGGGGCGGGTGGAAACACCATATATTTT. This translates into CASGLVQGAGGNTIYF.

CDR3 residues: CASSLDGFQPQHF. The CDR3 coding sequence is TGCGCCAGCAGCTTGGACGGGTTTCAGCCCCAGCATTTT. The V gene is TRBV5-1, the J gene TRBJ1-5; D remains ambiguous. The CDR3 runs 13 residues. The V gene lost 0 bases and the J gene lost 6 bases, with 7 bases spanning the gap. In germline, CDR1 is SGHRS, CDR2 YFSETQ.

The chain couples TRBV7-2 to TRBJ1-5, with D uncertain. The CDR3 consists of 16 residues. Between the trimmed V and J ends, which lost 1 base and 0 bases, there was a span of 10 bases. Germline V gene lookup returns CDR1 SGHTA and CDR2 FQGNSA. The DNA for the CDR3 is TGTGCCAGCAGCTTAGGTTGGGCAAGTAGCAATCAGCCCCAGCATTTT. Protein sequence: CASSLGWASSNQPQHF.

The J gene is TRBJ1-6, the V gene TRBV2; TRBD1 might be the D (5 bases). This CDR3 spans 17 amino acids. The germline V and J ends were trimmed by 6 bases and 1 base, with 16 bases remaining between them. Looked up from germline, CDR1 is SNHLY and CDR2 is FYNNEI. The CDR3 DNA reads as TGTGCCAGCAGGGACCCCCTGTACAGGTCCTATAATTCACCCCTCCACTTT. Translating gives CASRDPLYRSYNSPLHF.